This TCR beta chain is drawn from a study of T cells in Graves' hyperthyroidism and ophthalmopathy. This clonotype was observed a few times. The definition of stable Graves' hyperthyroidism was no ophthalmopathy progression within 18 months. Hyperthyroidism had been newly diagnosed in patients aged 18 to 65, and its duration was under 2 months. Any patient presenting with uncontrolled infection, other autoimmune disease, pregnancy or lactation was left out. CDR1 is MNHEY, CDR2 SMNVEV, per germline (reference sequence). J was trimmed by 6 bases and V by 3 bases; bases with no gene match: 5. This CDR3 is 14 amino acids long. There were TCR beta CDR3 regions amplified from RNA transcripts. The HTBI primer set drove a first-round RT-PCR of the TCR CDR3. TCRdb reprocessed the multiplex PCR reads with MiXCR, giving one entry per CDR3 protein. Of 550,000 to 800,000 distinct CDR3 sequences listed, roughly 17% are singletons.

Source material: blood. The chain uses TRBV27 and TRBJ1-5; 7 bases map to TRBD1. This receptor was identified in a man aged 18 to 29 with Graves' hyperthyroidism. The CDR3 here is CASSLLGGVQPQHF. The CDR3, as DNA: TGTGCCAGCAGTTTGCTAGGGGGCGTTCAGCCCCAGCATTTT.